The clone carrying this T cell receptor beta chain was detected a few times. It was RNA transcripts that yielded the amplified TCR beta CDR3 regions. The TCR CDR3 first-round RT-PCR relied on the HTBI primer set. TCRdb re-derived calls from the multiplex PCR reads in MiXCR, one entry per CDR3 protein. Altogether 600,000 to 700,000 distinct CDR3 sequences are present, nearly 45% being singletons, with the ten largest covering less than 9.5%. The data are from a study of T cells in Graves' hyperthyroidism and ophthalmopathy. Clinical symptoms, serum thyroxine and TRAb, thyroid ultrasound and orbital computed tomography were used for the diagnoses. V shed 2 bases and J shed 2 bases, with 9 bases lying between them. Germline V gene sequence: CDR1 DFQATT, CDR2 SNEGSKA (reference sequence). The CDR3 is 13 residues long.

The receptor was derived from an adult man with Graves' disease, either hyperthyroidism or ophthalmopathy (not recorded which). This chain joins TRBV20-1 and TRBJ2-5, with D perhaps TRBD1 (5 bases). Material: peripheral blood or thyroid tissue (not recorded which). The DNA of the CDR3 is TGCAGTGCTAGATCTGACAGTCAAGAGACCCAGTACTTC. This sequence encodes CSARSDSQETQYF.